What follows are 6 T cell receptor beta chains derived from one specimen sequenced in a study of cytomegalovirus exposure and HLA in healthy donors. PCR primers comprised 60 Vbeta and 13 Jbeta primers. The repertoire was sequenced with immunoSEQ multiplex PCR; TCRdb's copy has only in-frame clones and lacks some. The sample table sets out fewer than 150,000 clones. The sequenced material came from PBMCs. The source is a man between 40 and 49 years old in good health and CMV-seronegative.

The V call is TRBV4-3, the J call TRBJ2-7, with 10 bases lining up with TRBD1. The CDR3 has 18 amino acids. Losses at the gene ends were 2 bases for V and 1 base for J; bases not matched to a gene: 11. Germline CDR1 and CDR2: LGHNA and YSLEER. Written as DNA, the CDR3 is TGCGCCAGCAGCCAATCTACGACGGGACAGGGGCCTTCCTACGAGCAGTACTTC. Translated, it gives CASSQSTTGQGPSYEQYF.

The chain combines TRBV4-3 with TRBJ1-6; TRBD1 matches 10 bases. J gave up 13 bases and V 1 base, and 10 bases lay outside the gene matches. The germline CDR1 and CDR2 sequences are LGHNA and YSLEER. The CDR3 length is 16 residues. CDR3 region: CASSQALGTGAFPLHF. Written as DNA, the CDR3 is TGCGCCAGCAGCCAAGCTCTCGGGACAGGGGCCTTCCCCCTCCACTTT.

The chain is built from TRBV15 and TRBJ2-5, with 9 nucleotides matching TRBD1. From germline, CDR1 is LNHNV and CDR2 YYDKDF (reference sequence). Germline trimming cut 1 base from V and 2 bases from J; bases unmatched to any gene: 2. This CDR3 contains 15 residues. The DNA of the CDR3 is TGTGCCACCAGCAGAGCGGACAGGGGTCAAGAGACCCAGTACTTC. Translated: CATSRADRGQETQYF.

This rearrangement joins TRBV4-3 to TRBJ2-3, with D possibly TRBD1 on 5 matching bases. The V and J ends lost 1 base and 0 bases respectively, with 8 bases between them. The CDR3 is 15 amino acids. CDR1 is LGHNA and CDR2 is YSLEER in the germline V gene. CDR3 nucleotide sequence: TGCGCCAGCAGCCAAGGAAGGGGTAGCACAGATACGCAGTATTTT. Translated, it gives CASSQGRGSTDTQYF.

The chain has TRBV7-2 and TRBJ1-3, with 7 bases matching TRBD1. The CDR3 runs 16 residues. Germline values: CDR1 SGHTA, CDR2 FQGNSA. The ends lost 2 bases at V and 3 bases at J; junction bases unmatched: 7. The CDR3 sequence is CASSLRKGAIGNTIYF. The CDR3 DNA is TGTGCCAGCAGCTTAAGGAAGGGGGCGATTGGAAACACCATATATTTT.

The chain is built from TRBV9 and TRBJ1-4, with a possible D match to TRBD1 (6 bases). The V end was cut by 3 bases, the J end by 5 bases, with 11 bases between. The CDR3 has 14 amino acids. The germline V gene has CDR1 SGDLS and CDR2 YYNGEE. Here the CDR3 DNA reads TGTGCCAGCAGCGGGGGGACATTGAATGAAAAACTGTTTTTT. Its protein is CASSGGTLNEKLFF. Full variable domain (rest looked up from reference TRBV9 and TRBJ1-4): DSGVTQTPKHLITATGQRVTLRCSPRSGDLSVYWYQQSLDQGLQFLIQYYNGEERAKGNILERFSAQQFPDLHSELNLSSLELGDSALYFCASSGGTLNEKLFFGSGTQLSVL.